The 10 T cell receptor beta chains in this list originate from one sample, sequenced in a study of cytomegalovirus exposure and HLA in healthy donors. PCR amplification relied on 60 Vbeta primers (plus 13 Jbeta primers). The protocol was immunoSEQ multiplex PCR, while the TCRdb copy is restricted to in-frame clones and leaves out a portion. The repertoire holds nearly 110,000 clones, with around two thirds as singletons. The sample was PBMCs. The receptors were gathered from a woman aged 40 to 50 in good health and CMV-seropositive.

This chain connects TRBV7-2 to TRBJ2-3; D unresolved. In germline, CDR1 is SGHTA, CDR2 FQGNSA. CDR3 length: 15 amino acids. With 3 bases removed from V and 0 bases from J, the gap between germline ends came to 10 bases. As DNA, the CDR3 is TGTGCCAGCAGCTTGAACTACCTCAGCACAGATACGCAGTATTTT. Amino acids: CASSLNYLSTDTQYF. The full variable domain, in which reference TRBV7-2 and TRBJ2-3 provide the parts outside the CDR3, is GAGVSQSPSNKVTEKGKDVELRCDPISGHTALYWYRQSLGQGLEFLIYFQGNSAPDKSGLPSDRFSAERTGGSVSTLTIQRTQQEDSAVYLCASSLNYLSTDTQYFGPGTRLTVL.

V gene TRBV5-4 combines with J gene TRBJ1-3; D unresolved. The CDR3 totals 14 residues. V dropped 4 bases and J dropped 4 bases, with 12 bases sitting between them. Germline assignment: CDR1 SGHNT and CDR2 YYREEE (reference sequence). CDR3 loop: CASSVGSGGNTIYF. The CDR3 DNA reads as TGTGCCAGCAGCGTGGGGTCGGGAGGAAACACCATATATTTT.

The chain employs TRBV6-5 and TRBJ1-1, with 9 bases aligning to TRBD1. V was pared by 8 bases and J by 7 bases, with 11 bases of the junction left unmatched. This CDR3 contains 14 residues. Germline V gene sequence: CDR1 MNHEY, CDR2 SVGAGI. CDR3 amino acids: CASRNRGPKGEAFF. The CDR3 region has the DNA TGTGCCAGCCGAAACAGGGGGCCGAAGGGTGAAGCTTTCTTT.

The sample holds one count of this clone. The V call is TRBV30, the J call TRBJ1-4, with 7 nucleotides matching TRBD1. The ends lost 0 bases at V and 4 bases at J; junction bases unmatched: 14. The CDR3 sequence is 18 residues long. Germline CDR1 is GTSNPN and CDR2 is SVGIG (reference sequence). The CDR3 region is CAWSVRDSAFRLNEKLFF. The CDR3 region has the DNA TGTGCCTGGAGTGTAAGGGACAGCGCTTTTAGACTTAATGAAAAACTGTTTTTT. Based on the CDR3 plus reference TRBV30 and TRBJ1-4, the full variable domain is SQTIHQWPATLVQPVGSPLSLECTVEGTSNPNLYWYRQAAGRGLQLLFYSVGIGQISSEVPQNLSASRPQDRQFILSSKKLLLSDSGFYLCAWSVRDSAFRLNEKLFFGSGTQLSVL.

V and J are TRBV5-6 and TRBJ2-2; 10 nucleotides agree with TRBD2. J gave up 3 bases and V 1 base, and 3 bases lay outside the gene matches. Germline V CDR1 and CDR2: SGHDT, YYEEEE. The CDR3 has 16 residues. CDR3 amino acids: CASSLLAGGHTGELFF. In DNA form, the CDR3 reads TGTGCCAGCAGCTTGTTAGCGGGGGGACACACCGGGGAGCTGTTTTTT. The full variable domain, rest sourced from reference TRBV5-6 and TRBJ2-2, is DAGVTQSPTHLIKTRGQQVTLRCSPKSGHDTVSWYQQALGQGPQFIFQYYEEEERQRGNFPDRFSGHQFPNYSSELNVNALLLGDSALYLCASSLLAGGHTGELFFGEGSRLTVL.

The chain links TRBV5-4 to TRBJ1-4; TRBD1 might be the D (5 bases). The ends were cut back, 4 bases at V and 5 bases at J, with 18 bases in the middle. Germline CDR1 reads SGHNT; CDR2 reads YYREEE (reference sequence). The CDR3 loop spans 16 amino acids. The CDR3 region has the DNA TGTGCCAGCAGCGCATTCGCTAGGGGTGGAAATGAAAAACTGTTTTTT. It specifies CASSAFARGGNEKLFF.

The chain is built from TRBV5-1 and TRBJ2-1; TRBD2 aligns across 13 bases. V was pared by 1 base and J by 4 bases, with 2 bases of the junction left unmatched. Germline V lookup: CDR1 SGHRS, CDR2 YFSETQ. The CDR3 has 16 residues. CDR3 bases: TGCGCCAGCAGCTTGAGGACTAGCGGGGGATACAATGAGCAGTTCTTC. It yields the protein CASSLRTSGGYNEQFF. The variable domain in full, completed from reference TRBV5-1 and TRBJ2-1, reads KAGVTQTPRYLIKTRGQQVTLSCSPISGHRSVSWYQQTPGQGLQFLFEYFSETQRNKGNFPGRFSGRQFSNSRSEMNVSTLELGDSALYLCASSLRTSGGYNEQFFGPGTRLTVL.

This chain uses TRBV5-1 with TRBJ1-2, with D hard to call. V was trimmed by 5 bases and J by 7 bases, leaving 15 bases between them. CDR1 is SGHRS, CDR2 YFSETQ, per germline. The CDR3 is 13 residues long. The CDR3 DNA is TGCGCCAGCAGTGAAGCAGGACGGGGTGGCTACACCTTC. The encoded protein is CASSEAGRGGYTF.

This CDR3 reads CASHSSYEQYF. The DNA for the CDR3 is TGCGCCAGCCACAGTTCCTACGAGCAGTACTTC. V is TRBV4-1 and J is TRBJ2-7; D remains unclear. The germline V gene has CDR1 MGHRA and CDR2 YSYEKL. V lost 8 bases and J 1 base, leaving 6 bases between the germline ends. The CDR3 has 11 residues.

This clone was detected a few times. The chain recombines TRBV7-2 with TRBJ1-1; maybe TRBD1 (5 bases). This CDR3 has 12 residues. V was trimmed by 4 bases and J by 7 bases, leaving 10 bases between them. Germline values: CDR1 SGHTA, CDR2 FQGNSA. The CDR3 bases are TGTGCCAGCAGCTCCCAGGGATTTGAAGCTTTCTTT. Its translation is CASSSQGFEAFF.